Listed here are 3 T cell receptor beta chains from one sample, sequenced in a study of shared clonotypes between healthy human individuals. Sequencing used immunoSEQ multiplex PCR; TCRdb keeps in-frame clones, though not all of them. The sample lists about 1.5 million clones, 95% to 99% occurring once. The source material was naive CD4+ T cells sorted from blood. Subset indicated: CD45RA+ positively selected. The source of these receptors is a young man in good health.

The V gene is TRBV7-3, the J gene TRBJ1-5; D gene unclear. Germline values: CDR1 SGHTA, CDR2 FQGTGA. Deletions cut 5 bases from V and 1 base from J, with 6 bases between. The CDR3 has 13 residues. The CDR3 here is CASSPRSNQPQHF. In nucleotides, the CDR3 is TGTGCCAGCAGCCCCCGGAGCAATCAGCCCCAGCATTTT.

This chain uses TRBV2 with TRBJ1-1; no reliable D call. Germline CDR1 and CDR2: SNHLY and FYNNEI. The ends were cut back, 7 bases at V and 2 bases at J, with 11 bases in the middle. This CDR3 has 13 residues. The DNA for the CDR3 is TGTGCCAGCACCCGAGAACTTAACACTGAAGCTTTCTTT. This gives the protein CASTRELNTEAFF.

This clone occurred once. CDR3 sequence (DNA): TGTGCCAGCAGCCCAGAACAGGGGCCGTACGAGCAGTACTTC. Encoded protein: CASSPEQGPYEQYF. This rearrangement joins TRBV7-6 to TRBJ2-7; TRBD1 aligns across 7 bases. The CDR3 length is 14 residues. After removal of 5 bases from V and 4 bases from J, the junction contained 8 bases not matched to a gene. CDR1 and CDR2 (germline): SGHVS, FNYEAQ. The whole variable domain, remainder taken from reference TRBV7-6 and TRBJ2-7, is GAGVSQSPRYKVTKRGQDVALRCDPISGHVSLYWYRQALGQGPEFLTYFNYEAQQDKSGLPNDRFSAERPEGSISTLTIQRTEQRDSAMYRCASSPEQGPYEQYFGPGTRLTVT.